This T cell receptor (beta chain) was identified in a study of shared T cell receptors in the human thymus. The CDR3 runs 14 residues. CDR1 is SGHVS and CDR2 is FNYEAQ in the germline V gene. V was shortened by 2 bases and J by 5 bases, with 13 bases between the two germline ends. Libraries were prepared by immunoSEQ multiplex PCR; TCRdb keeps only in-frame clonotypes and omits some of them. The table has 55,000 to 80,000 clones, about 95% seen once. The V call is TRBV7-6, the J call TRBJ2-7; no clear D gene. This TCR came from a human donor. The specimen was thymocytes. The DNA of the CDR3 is TGTGCCAGCAGCTTACGGCGCGGCACCAACGAGCAGTACTTC. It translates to CASSLRRGTNEQYF.